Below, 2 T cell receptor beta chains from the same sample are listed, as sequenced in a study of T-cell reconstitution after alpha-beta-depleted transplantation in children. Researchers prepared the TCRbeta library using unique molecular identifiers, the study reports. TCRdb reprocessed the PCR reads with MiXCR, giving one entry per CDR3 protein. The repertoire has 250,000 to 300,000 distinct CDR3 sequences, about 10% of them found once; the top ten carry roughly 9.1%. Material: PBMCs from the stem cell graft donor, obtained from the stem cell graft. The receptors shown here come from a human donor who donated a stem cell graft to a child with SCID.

CDR3 residues: CASSDRTGAATNEKLFF. As DNA, the CDR3 is TGTGCCAGCAGCGACAGGACAGGGGCCGCAACTAATGAAAAACTGTTTTTT. The rearrangement uses TRBV9 and TRBJ1-4, with 9 bases identical to TRBD1. The germline V gene encodes CDR1 SGDLS and CDR2 YYNGEE. The ends lost 3 bases at V and 0 bases at J; junction bases unmatched: 6. The CDR3 is made up of 17 amino acids.

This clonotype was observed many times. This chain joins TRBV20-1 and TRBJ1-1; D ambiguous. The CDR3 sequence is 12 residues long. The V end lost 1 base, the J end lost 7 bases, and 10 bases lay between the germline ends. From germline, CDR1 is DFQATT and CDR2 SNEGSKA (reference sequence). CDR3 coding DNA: TGCAGTGCTAGAGGTGGGGTAGATGAAGCTTTCTTT. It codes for CSARGGVDEAFF.